Each of the 8 T cell receptor beta chains below was sequenced from the same sample in a study of CD8 T cells in ankylosing spondylitis. TCRdb fed the 5' RACE reads into MiXCR, producing one record per CDR3 protein. Of 300,000 to 400,000 distinct CDR3 sequences listed, over 12% are singletons. The sequenced sample was blood, either unsorted or a sorted T cell fraction (not recorded which). All receptors come from a male donor with ankylosing spondylitis or in good health (not recorded which).

The rearrangement uses TRBV5-1 and TRBJ2-1; D possibly corresponds to TRBD2 (6 bases). V was pared by 4 bases and J by 3 bases, with 17 bases between. In germline, CDR1 is SGHRS, CDR2 YFSETQ. This CDR3 has 16 amino acids. CDR3 sequence reads: CASSILTTGGYNEQFF. For the CDR3, the DNA is TGCGCCAGCAGCATCCTAACTACCGGGGGCTACAATGAGCAGTTCTTC.

The chain links TRBV10-2 to TRBJ1-1, with D unclear. Germline loops: CDR1 WSHSY, CDR2 SAAADI. With 2 bases removed from V and 8 bases from J, the gap between germline ends came to 18 bases. The CDR3 has 15 residues. The DNA for the CDR3 is TGCGCCAGCAGTGAGCGACGAGGACTAAAAGGGGAAGCTTTCTTT. Translating it yields CASSERRGLKGEAFF.

This clonotype was counted only a few times. The rearrangement joins TRBV27 to TRBJ1-2, with 7 positions matching TRBD1. The germline V gene encodes CDR1 MNHEY and CDR2 SMNVEV (reference sequence). The ends lost 4 bases at V and 4 bases at J; junction bases unmatched: 3. The CDR3 loop spans 13 amino acids. The CDR3 here is CASSSRDSYGYTF. The CDR3 bases are TGTGCCAGCAGTTCCCGGGACAGCTATGGCTACACCTTC.

The chain combines TRBV10-3 with TRBJ2-1; D gene ambiguous. This CDR3 contains 13 residues. Trimming stripped 4 bases from V and 0 bases from J, with 4 bases between. Germline CDR1 ENHRY, CDR2 SYGVKD. As DNA, the CDR3 is TGTGCCATCAGTGGGGTCTCCTACAATGAGCAGTTCTTC. This gives the protein CAISGVSYNEQFF.

This clonotype was picked up a small number of times. The chain carries TRBV10-3 and TRBJ2-7; 9 bases line up with TRBD1. The V segment lost 3 bases and the J segment 3 bases; nucleotides outside the gene matches: 6. The CDR3 extends over 15 amino acids. Germline assignment: CDR1 ENHRY and CDR2 SYGVKD. The DNA of the CDR3 is TGTGCCATCAGTGATCCGGGACAGGGAATCTACGAGCAGTACTTC. Translating gives CAISDPGQGIYEQYF.

The CDR3 is CASANSYGYTF. For the CDR3, the DNA is TGTGCTAGTGCCAACAGCTATGGCTACACCTTC. J is TRBJ1-2 and V is TRBV12-5; the D is unclear. The V end lost 7 bases, the J end lost 4 bases, and 7 bases lay between the germline ends. Germline CDR1 and CDR2: LGHNT and FRNRAP. The CDR3 length is 11 residues.

This clonotype was detected only a few times. The chain joins TRBV6-5 to TRBJ2-7; possibly TRBD1 for D (5 bases). Trimming removed 0 bases from V and 2 bases from J, with 8 bases in between. The CDR3 sequence is 14 residues long. Per germline, CDR1 MNHEY and CDR2 SVGAGI. The CDR3 DNA reads TGTGCCAGCAGTTACTCAGGGGAAACCTACGAGCAGTACTTC. It translates to CASSYSGETYEQYF.

The chain employs TRBV7-2 and TRBJ2-1; D perhaps matches TRBD1 (5 bases). V lost 0 bases to trimming and J lost 2 bases, with 14 bases between them. The CDR3 extends over 17 amino acids. The germline CDR1 and CDR2 sequences are SGHTA and FQGNSA. The CDR3 DNA sequence: TGTGCCAGCAGCTTAGCCGGACAATTACTGACCTACAATGAGCAGTTCTTC. Amino acid sequence: CASSLAGQLLTYNEQFF.